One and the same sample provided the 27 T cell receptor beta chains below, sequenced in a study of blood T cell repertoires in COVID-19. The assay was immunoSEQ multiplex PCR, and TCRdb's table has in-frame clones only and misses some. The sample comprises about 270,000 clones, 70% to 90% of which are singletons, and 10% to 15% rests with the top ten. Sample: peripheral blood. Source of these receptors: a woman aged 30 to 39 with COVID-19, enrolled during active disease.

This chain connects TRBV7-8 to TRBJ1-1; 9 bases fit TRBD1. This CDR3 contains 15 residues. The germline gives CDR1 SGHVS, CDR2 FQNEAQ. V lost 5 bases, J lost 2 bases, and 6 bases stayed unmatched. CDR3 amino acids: CASSEQGAYNTEAFF. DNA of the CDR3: TGTGCCAGCAGCGAACAGGGGGCTTACAACACTGAAGCTTTCTTT. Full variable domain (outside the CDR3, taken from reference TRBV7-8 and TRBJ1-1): GAGVSQSPRYKVAKRGQDVALRCDPISGHVSLFWYQQALGQGPEFLTYFQNEAQLDKSGLPSDRFFAERPEGSVSTLKIQRTQQEDSAVYLCASSEQGAYNTEAFFGQGTRLTVV.

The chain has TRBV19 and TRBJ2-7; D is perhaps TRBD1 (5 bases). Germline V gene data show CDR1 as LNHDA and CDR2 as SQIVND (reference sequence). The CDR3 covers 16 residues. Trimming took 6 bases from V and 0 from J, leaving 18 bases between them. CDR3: CASSLDSFGGSYEQYF. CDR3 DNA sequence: TGTGCCAGTAGCCTAGACAGTTTCGGCGGCTCCTACGAGCAGTACTTC. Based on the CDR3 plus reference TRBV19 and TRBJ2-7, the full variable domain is DGGITQSPKYLFRKEGQNVTLSCEQNLNHDAMYWYRQDPGQGLRLIYYSQIVNDFQKGDIAEGYSVSREKKESFPLTVTSAQKNPTAFYLCASSLDSFGGSYEQYFGPGTRLTVT.

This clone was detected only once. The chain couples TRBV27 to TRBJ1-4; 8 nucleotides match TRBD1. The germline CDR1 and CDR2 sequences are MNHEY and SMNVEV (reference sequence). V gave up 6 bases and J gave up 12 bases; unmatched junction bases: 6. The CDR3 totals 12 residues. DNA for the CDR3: TGTGCCAGCAGAGACCCGGGACAGGAACTGTTTTTT. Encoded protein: CASRDPGQELFF.

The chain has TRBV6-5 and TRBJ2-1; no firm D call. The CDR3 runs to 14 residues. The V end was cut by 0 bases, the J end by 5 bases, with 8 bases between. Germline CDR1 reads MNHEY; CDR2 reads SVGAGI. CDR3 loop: CASSYSDTNNEQFF. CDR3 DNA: TGTGCCAGCAGTTACTCAGACACAAACAATGAGCAGTTCTTC.

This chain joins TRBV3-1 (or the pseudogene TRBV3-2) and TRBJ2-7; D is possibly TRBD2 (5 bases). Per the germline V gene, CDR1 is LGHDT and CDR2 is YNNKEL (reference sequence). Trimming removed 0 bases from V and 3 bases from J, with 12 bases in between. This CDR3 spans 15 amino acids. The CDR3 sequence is CASSQDTRADYEQYF. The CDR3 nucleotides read TGTGCCAGCAGCCAAGATACTAGGGCAGACTACGAGCAGTACTTC.

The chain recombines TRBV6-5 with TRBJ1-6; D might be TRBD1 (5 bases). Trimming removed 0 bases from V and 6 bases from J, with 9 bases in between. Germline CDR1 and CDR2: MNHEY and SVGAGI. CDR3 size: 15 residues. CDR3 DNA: TGTGCCAGCAGTTACTCAGGGGTCGGTAATTCACCCCTCCACTTT. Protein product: CASSYSGVGNSPLHF.

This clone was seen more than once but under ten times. The CDR3 DNA sequence: TGTGCCAGCAGTGACAACAGGGCCAATGAGCAGTTCTTC. This sequence encodes CASSDNRANEQFF. The chain carries TRBV2 and TRBJ2-1, with a tentative D call TRBD1 (6 bases). The CDR3 runs to 13 residues. Germline V gene sequence: CDR1 SNHLY, CDR2 FYNNEI. V lost 3 bases to trimming and J lost 6 bases, with 9 bases between them.

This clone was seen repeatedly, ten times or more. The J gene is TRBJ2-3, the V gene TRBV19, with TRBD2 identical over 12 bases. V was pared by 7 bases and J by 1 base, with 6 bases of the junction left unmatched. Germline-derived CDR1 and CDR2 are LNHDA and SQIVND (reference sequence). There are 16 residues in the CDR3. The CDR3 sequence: CASKLAGGSRTDTQYF. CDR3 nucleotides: TGTGCCAGTAAGCTAGCGGGGGGGTCCCGCACAGATACGCAGTATTTT.

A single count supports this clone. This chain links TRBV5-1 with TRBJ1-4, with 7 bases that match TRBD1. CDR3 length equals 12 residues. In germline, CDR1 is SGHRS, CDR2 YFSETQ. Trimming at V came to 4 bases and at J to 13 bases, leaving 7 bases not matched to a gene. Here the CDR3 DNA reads TGCGCCAGCAGCGAGGGACAGATACCACTGTTTTTT. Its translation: CASSEGQIPLFF.

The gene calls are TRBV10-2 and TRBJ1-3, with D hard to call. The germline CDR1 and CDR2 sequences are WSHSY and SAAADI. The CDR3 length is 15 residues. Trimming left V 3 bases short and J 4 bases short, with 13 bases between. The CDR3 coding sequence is TGCGCCAGCAGTGATCTCGGCCGGAGCGGAAACACCATATATTTT. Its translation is CASSDLGRSGNTIYF.

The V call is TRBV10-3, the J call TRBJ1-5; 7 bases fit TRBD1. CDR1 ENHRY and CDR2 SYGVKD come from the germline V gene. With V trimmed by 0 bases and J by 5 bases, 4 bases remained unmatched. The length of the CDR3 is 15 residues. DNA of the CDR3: TGTGCCATCAGTGAGTCTAGGGACAGAGATCAGCCCCAGCATTTT. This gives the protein CAISESRDRDQPQHF.

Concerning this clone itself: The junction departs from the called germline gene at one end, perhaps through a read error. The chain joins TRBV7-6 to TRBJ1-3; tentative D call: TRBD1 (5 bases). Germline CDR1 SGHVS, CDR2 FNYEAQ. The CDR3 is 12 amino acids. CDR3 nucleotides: TGTGCCAGCAGCTTAGAGCCCCGGACATTGGATTTT. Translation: CASSLEPRTLDF.

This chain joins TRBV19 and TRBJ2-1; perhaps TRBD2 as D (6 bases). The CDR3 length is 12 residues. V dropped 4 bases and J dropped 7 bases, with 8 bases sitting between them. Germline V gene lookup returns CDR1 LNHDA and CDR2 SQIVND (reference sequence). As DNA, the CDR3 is TGTGCCAGTAGTAACCTAGCGAATGAGCAGTTCTTC. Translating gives CASSNLANEQFF. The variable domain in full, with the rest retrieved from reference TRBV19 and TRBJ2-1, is DGGITQSPKYLFRKEGQNVTLSCEQNLNHDAMYWYRQDPGQGLRLIYYSQIVNDFQKGDIAEGYSVSREKKESFPLTVTSAQKNPTAFYLCASSNLANEQFFGPGTRLTVL.

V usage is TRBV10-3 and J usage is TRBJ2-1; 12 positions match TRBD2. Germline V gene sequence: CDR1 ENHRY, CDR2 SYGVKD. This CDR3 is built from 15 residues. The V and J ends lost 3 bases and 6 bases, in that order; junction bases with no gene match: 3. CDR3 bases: TGTGCCATCAGTGATCTAGCGGGGGGGCTCAATGAGCAGTTCTTC. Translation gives CAISDLAGGLNEQFF.

The CDR3 protein is CASSSVGGARGNTIYF. Here the CDR3 DNA reads TGTGCCAGCAGCTCCGTGGGGGGAGCCCGTGGAAACACCATATATTTT. The chain links TRBV5-4 to TRBJ1-3, with TRBD1 as a possible D gene (5 bases). The CDR3 covers 16 residues. Germline lookup yields CDR1 SGHNT and CDR2 YYREEE (reference sequence). Deletions cut 3 bases from V and 3 bases from J, with 16 bases between.

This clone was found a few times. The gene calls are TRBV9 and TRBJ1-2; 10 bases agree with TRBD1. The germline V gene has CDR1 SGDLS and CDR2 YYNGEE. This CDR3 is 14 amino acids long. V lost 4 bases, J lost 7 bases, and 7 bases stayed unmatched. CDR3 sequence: CASSNRDRGSGYTF. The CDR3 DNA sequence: TGTGCCAGCAGCAACCGGGACAGGGGAAGTGGCTACACCTTC.

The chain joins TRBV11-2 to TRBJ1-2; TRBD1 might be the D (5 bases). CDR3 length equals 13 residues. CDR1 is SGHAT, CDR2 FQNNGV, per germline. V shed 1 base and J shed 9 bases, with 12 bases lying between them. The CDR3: CASSLGAGGSYTF. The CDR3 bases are TGTGCCAGCAGCTTAGGAGCGGGGGGTAGCTACACCTTC.

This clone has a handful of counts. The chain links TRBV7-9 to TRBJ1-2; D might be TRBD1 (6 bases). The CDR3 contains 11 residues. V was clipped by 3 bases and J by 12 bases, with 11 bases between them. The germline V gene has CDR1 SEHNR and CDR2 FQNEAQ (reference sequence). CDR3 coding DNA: TGTGCCAGCAGCTTTAGGACAGAGGACACCTTC. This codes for CASSFRTEDTF. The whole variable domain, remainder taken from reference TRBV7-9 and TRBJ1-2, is DTGVSQNPRHKITKRGQNVTFRCDPISEHNRLYWYRQTLGQGPEFLTYFQNEAQLEKSRLLSDRFSAERPKGSFSTLEIQRTEQGDSAMYLCASSFRTEDTFGSGTRLTVV.

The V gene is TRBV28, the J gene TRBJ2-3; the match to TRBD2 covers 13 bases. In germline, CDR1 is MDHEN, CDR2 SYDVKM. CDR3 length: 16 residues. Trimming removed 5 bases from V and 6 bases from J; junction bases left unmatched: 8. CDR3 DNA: TGTGCCAGCAGTGGGGGGACTAGCGGGATCCCGGATACGCAGTATTTT. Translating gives CASSGGTSGIPDTQYF.

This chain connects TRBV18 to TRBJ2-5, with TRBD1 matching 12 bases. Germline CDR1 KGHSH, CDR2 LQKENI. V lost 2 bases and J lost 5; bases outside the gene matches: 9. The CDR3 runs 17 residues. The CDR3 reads CASSPGSPGTGGETQYF. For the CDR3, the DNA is TGTGCCAGCTCACCAGGGTCTCCAGGGACAGGGGGCGAGACCCAGTACTTC.

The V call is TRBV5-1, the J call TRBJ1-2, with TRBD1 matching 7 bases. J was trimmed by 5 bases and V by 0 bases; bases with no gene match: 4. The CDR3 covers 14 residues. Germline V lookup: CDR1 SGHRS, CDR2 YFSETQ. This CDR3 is CASSLGQGIYGYTF. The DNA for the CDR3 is TGCGCCAGCAGCTTGGGACAGGGAATATATGGCTACACCTTC.

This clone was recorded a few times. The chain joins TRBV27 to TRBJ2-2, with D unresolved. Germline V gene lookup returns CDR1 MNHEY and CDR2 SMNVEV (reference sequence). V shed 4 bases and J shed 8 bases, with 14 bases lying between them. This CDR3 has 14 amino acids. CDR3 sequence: CASSYSTVNGELFF. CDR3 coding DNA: TGTGCCAGCAGTTACAGCACAGTTAATGGGGAGCTGTTTTTT.

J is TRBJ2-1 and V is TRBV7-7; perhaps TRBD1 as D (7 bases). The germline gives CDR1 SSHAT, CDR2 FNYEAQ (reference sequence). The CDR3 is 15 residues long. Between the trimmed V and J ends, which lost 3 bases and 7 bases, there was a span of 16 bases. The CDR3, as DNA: TGTGCCAGCAGCTTGGGCAGGGGGGACTTTAATGAGCAGTTCTTC. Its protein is CASSLGRGDFNEQFF.

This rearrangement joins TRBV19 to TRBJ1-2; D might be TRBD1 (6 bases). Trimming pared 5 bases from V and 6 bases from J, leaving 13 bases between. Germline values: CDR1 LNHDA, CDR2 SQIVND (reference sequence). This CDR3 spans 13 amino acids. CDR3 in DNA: TGTGCCAGTAGTGCCTTGGGACACGATGGCTACACCTTC. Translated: CASSALGHDGYTF.

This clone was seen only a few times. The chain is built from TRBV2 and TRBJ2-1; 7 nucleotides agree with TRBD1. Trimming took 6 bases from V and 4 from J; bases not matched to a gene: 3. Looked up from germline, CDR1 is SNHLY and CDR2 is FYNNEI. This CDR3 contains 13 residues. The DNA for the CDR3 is TGTGCCAGCAGGGGGACAGCTTACAATGAGCAGTTCTTC. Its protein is CASRGTAYNEQFF.

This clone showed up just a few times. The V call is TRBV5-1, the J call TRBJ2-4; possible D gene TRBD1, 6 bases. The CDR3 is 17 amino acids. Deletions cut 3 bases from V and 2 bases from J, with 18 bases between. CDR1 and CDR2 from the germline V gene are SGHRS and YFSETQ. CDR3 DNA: TGCGCCAGCAGCTCATACAGGGAAGGGGTCTCCAAAAACATTCAGTACTTC. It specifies CASSSYREGVSKNIQYF.

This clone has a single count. This CDR3 reads CASSSPSGYSYNEQFF. The CDR3 DNA is TGCGCCAGCAGCTCACCCTCAGGGTACAGCTACAATGAGCAGTTCTTC. The V and J genes are TRBV5-1 and TRBJ2-1, with D possibly being TRBD1 (5 bases). The CDR3 is made up of 16 amino acids. Looked up from germline, CDR1 is SGHRS and CDR2 is YFSETQ. Between the trimmed V and J ends, which lost 3 bases and 3 bases, there was a span of 16 bases.